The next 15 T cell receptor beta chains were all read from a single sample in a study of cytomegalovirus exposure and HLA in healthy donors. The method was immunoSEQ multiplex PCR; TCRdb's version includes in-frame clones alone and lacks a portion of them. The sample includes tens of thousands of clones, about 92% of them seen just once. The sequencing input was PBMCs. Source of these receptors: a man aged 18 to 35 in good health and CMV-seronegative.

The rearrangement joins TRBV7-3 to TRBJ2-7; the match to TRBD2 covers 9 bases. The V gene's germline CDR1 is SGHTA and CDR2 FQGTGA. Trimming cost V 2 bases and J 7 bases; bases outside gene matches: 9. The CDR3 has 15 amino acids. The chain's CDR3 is CASSLRLAGVEEQYF. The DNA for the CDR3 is TGTGCCAGCAGCTTACGCTTAGCGGGAGTAGAGGAGCAGTACTTC.

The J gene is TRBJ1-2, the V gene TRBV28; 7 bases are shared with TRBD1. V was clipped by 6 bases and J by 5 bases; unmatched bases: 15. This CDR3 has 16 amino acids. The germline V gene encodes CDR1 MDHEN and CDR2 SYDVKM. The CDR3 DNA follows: TGTGCCAGCAGGCCTTCCGCCTGGGACAGATTATATGGCTACACCTTC. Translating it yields CASRPSAWDRLYGYTF.

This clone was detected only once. The CDR3 DNA sequence: TGTGCCAGCAGTTCTCACAGGGGTGAAGATACGCAGTATTTT. It is translated as CASSSHRGEDTQYF. This chain links TRBV11-3 with TRBJ2-3; 7 bases map to TRBD1. With 6 bases clipped from V and 5 bases from J, the junction kept 8 bases outside the gene matches. CDR3 length: 14 residues. Germline V CDR1 and CDR2: SGHNT, YENEEA.

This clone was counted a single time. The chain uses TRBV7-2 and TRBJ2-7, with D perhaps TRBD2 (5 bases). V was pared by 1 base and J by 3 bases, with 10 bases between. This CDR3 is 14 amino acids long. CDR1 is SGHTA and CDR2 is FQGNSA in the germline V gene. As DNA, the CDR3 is TGTGCCAGCAGCTTAGGAGGGAGCTACTACGAGCAGTACTTC. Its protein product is CASSLGGSYYEQYF. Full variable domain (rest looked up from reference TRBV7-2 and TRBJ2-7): GAGVSQSPSNKVTEKGKDVELRCDPISGHTALYWYRQSLGQGLEFLIYFQGNSAPDKSGLPSDRFSAERTGGSVSTLTIQRTQQEDSAVYLCASSLGGSYYEQYFGPGTRLTVT.

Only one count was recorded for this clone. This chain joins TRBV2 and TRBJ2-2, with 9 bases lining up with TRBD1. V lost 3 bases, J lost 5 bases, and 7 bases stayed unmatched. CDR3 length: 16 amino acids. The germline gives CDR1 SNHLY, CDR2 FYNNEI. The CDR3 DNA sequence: TGTGCCAGCAGTGATTTGAGGGACAGGGCGACCGGGGAGCTGTTTTTT. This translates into CASSDLRDRATGELFF.

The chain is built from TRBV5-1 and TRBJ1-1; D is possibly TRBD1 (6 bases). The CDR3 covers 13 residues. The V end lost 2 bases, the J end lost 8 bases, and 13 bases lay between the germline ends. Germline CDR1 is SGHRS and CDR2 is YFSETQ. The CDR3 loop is CASSFTGPLEAFF. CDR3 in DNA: TGCGCCAGCAGCTTTACAGGGCCCTTGGAAGCTTTCTTT.

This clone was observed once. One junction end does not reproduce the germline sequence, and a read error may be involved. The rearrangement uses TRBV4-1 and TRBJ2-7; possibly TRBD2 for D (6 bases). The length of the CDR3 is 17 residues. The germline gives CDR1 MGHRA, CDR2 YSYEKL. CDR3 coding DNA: TGCGCCAGCAGCCAAGAGTGGTCGGGACTCCCCTCCGACGAGCAGTACTTC. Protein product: CASSQEWSGLPSDEQYF.

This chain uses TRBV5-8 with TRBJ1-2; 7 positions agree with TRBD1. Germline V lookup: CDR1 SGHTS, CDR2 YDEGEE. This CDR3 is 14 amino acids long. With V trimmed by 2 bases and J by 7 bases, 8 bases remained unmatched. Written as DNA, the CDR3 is TGTGCCAGCAGCTTAATCGGGACAGAAAGTGGCTACACCTTC. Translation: CASSLIGTESGYTF.

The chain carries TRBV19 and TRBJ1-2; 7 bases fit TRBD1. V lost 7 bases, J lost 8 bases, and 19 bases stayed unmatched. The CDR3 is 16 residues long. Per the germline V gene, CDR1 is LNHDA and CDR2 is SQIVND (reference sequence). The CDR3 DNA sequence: TGTGCCAGTAAGCCTCCCCGGGACAGTGGGTCTAGGGGCTACACCTTC. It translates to CASKPPRDSGSRGYTF.

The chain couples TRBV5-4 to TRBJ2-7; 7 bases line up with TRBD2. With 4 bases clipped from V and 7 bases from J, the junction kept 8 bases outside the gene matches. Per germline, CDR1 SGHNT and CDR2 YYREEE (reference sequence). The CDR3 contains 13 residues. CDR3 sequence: CASSPQGAGEQYF. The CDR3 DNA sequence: TGTGCCAGCAGCCCGCAGGGAGCGGGGGAGCAGTACTTC.

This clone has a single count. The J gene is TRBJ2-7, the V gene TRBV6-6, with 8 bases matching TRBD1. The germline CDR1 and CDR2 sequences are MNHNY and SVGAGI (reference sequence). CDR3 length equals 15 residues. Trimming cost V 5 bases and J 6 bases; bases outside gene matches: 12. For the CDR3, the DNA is TGTGCCAGCAGTGGACAGGGCGTAGGGCTGGCCGAGCAGTACTTC. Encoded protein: CASSGQGVGLAEQYF.

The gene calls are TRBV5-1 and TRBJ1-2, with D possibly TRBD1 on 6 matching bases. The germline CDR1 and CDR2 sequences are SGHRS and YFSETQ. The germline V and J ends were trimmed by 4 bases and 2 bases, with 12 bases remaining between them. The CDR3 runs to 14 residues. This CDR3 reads CASSQGWENYGYTF. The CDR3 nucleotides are TGCGCCAGCAGCCAGGGGTGGGAGAACTATGGCTACACCTTC.

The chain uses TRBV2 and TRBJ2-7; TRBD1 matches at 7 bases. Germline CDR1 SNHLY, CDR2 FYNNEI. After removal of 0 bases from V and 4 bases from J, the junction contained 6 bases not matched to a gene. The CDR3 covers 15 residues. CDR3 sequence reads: CASSEAPGQNYEQYF. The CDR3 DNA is TGTGCCAGCAGTGAAGCTCCGGGACAGAATTACGAGCAGTACTTC.

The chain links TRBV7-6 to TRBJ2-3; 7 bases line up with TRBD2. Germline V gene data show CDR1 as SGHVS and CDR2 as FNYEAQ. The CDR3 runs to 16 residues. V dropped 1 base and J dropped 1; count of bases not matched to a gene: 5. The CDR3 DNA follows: TGTGCCAGCAGCTTAGTACCGGGAGGAGGCACAGATACGCAGTATTTT. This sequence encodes CASSLVPGGGTDTQYF.

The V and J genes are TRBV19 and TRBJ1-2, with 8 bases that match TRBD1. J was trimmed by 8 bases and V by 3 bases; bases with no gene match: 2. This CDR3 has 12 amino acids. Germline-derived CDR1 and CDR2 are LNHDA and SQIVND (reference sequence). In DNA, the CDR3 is TGTGCCAGTAGTATGAGACAGGGGGGCTACACCTTC. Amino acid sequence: CASSMRQGGYTF.